The 7 T cell receptor beta chains presented below share a single source sample, sequenced in a study of blood T cell repertoires in COVID-19. Libraries were prepared by immunoSEQ multiplex PCR; TCRdb keeps only in-frame clonotypes and omits some of them. The sample contains 150,000 to 200,000 clones, roughly 91% of which appear only once. The sequencing sample was made of peripheral blood. Receptors were obtained from a man aged 18 to 30 with acute or convalescent COVID-19.

This clone has only one observation. The chain employs TRBV6-5 and TRBJ1-1; no clear D. CDR3 length equals 15 residues. V was clipped by 6 bases and J by 3 bases, with 17 bases between them. CDR1 and CDR2 from the germline V gene are MNHEY and SVGAGI. The CDR3: CASSTERVVDTEAFF. The DNA of the CDR3 is TGTGCCAGCAGCACGGAGAGGGTTGTGGACACTGAAGCTTTCTTT.

The rearrangement joins TRBV3-1 (or the pseudogene TRBV3-2) to TRBJ2-5; TRBD1 matches at 7 bases. With 1 base clipped from V and 2 bases from J, the junction kept 4 bases outside the gene matches. CDR1 and CDR2 from the germline V gene are LGHDT and YNNKEL (reference sequence). This CDR3 region has 15 residues. The CDR3 reads CASSQGQGDQETQYF. The CDR3 DNA sequence: TGTGCCAGCAGCCAAGGACAGGGAGATCAAGAGACCCAGTACTTC.

This chain uses TRBV11-3 with TRBJ2-7; tentative D call: TRBD1 (6 bases). V was shortened by 5 bases and J by 3 bases, with 11 bases between the two germline ends. Germline CDR1 is SGHNT and CDR2 is YENEEA. The CDR3 loop spans 13 amino acids. The CDR3 coding sequence is TGTGCCAGCAGCCGCACAGGGTACTACGAGCAGTACTTC. This codes for CASSRTGYYEQYF.

CDR3 loop: CASSRNRAGANVLTF. DNA for the CDR3: TGTGCCAGCAGTCGGAACAGGGCTGGGGCCAACGTCCTGACTTTC. This chain uses TRBV6-5 with TRBJ2-6, with D tentatively TRBD1 (6 bases). The CDR3 contains 15 residues. V lost 5 bases and J lost 2, with 10 bases in between. Per germline, CDR1 MNHEY and CDR2 SVGAGI.

The chain carries TRBV30 and TRBJ2-5; a weak D match, TRBD2 (6 bases). The CDR3 has 13 amino acids. From germline, CDR1 is GTSNPN and CDR2 SVGIG (reference sequence). Trimming took off 5 bases at V and 5 bases at J, with 15 bases between the two ends. This CDR3 is CAWEGAGWETQYF. The CDR3 region has the DNA TGTGCCTGGGAGGGAGCGGGTTGGGAGACCCAGTACTTC. Filled out from reference TRBV30 and TRBJ2-5, the complete variable domain reads SQTIHQWPATLVQPVGSPLSLECTVEGTSNPNLYWYRQAAGRGLQLLFYSVGIGQISSEVPQNLSASRPQDRQFILSSKKLLLSDSGFYLCAWEGAGWETQYFGPGTRLLVL.

V gene TRBV2 combines with J gene TRBJ1-5; 8 positions match TRBD1. V shed 3 bases and J 6 bases; nucleotides not matched to a gene: 7. Per the germline V gene, CDR1 is SNHLY and CDR2 is FYNNEI. This CDR3 comprises 15 residues. This chain's CDR3 is CASSEDRAVGQPQHF. The CDR3 nucleotides read TGTGCCAGCAGTGAGGACAGGGCGGTGGGTCAGCCCCAGCATTTT. Full variable domain (rest looked up from reference TRBV2 and TRBJ1-5): EPEVTQTPSHQVTQMGQEVILRCVPISNHLYFYWYRQILGQKVEFLVSFYNNEISEKSEIFDDQFSVERPDGSNFTLKIRSTKLEDSAMYFCASSEDRAVGQPQHFGDGTRLSIL.

The rearrangement links TRBV6-4 to TRBJ1-5; 8 nucleotides match TRBD1. Germline CDR1 is MRHNA and CDR2 is SNTAGT. Trimming at V came to 8 bases and at J to 1 base, leaving 10 bases not matched to a gene. CDR3 length: 16 amino acids. CDR3 bases: TGTGCCAGCGTCGGGGCTCAGGGGGCGAGCAATCAGCCCCAGCATTTT. Amino acids: CASVGAQGASNQPQHF.